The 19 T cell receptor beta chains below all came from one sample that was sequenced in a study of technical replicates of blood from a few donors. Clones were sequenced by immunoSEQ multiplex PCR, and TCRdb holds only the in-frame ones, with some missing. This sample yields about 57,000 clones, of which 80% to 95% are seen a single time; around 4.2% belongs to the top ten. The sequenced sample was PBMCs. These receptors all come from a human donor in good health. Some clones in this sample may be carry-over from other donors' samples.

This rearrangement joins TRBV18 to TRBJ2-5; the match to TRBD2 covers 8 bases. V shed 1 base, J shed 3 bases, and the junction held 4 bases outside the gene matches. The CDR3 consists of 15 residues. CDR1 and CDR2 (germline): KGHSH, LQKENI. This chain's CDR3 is CASSPQGLGKETQYF. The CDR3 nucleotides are TGTGCCAGCTCACCACAGGGACTAGGAAAAGAGACCCAGTACTTC.

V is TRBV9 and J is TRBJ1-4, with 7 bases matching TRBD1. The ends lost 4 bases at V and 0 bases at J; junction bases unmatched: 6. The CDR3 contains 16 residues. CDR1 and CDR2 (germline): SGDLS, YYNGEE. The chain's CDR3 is CASSSSTGATNEKLFF. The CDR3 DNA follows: TGTGCCAGCAGCTCCTCAACAGGGGCAACTAATGAAAAACTGTTTTTT.

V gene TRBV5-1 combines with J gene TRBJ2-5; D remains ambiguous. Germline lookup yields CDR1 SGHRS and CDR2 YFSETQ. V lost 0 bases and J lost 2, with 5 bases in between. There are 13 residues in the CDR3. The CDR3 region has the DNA TGCGCCAGCAGCTTGGACAGTCAAGAGACCCAGTACTTC. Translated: CASSLDSQETQYF.

The CDR3 DNA reads TGCGCCAGCAGCTTGGACAGGGGGTTCACTGAAGCTTTCTTT. Protein product: CASSLDRGFTEAFF. This chain connects TRBV5-1 to TRBJ1-1, with TRBD1 matching over 8 bases. The junction had 2 bases not matched to a gene; V was cut back by 0 bases and J by 4 bases. Germline V gives CDR1 SGHRS, CDR2 YFSETQ. The CDR3 length is 14 residues.

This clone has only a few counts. CDR3 in DNA: TGTGCCAGCAGTACGAAGCGGGGGAGGTCTGAAGCTTTCTTT. This encodes CASSTKRGRSEAFF. The chain uses TRBV27 and TRBJ1-1, with D perhaps TRBD1 (5 bases). This CDR3 spans 14 amino acids. The germline gives CDR1 MNHEY, CDR2 SMNVEV (reference sequence). Trimming removed 5 bases from V and 6 bases from J, with 16 bases in between.

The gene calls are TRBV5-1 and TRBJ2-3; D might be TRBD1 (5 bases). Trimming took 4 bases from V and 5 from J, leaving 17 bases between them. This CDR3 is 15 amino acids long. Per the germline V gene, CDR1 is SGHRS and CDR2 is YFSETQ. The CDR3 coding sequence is TGCGCCAGCAGCCGGCCCCAGGGAACTTTAGATACGCAGTATTTT. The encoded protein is CASSRPQGTLDTQYF.

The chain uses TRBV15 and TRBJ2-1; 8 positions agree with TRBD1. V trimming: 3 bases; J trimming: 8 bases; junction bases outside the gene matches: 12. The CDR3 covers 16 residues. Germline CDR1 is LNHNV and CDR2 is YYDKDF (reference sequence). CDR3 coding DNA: TGTGCCACCAGCAGCGGACAGGGTTTCGGAATCGATGAGCAGTTCTTC. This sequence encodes CATSSGQGFGIDEQFF.

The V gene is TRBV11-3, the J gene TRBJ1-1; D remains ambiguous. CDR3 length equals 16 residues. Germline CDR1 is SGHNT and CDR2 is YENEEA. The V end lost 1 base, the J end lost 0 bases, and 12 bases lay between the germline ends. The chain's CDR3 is CASSLALREMNTEAFF. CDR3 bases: TGTGCCAGCAGCTTAGCCCTCCGGGAAATGAACACTGAAGCTTTCTTT. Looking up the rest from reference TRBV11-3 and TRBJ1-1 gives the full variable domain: EAGVVQSPRYKIIEKKQPVAFWCNPISGHNTLYWYLQNLGQGPELLIRYENEEAVDDSQLPKDRFSAERLKGVDSTLKIQPAELGDSAVYLCASSLALREMNTEAFFGQGTRLTVV.

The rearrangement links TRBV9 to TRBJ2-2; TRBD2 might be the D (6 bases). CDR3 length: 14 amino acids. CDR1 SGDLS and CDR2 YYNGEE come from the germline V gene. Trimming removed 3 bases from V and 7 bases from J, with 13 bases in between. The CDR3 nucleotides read TGTGCCAGCAGCGGAGGCCGGGAGCTCGGGGAGCTGTTTTTT. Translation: CASSGGRELGELFF.

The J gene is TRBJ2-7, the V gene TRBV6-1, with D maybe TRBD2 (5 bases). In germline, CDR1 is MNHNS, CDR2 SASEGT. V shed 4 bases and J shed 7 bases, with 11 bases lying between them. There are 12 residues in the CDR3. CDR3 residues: CASSATQREQYF. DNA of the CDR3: TGTGCCAGCAGTGCCACCCAGCGGGAGCAGTACTTC.

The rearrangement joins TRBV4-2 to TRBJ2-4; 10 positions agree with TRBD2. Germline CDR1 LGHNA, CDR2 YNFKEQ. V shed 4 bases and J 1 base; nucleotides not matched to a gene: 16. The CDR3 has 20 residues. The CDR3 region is CASSRLLVSGGDIAKNIQYF. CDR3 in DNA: TGTGCCAGCAGCCGCCTCCTCGTCAGCGGGGGGGATATTGCCAAAAACATTCAGTACTTC.

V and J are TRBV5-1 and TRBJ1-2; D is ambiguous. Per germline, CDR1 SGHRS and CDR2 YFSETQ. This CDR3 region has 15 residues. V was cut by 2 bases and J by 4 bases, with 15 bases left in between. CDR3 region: CASSFRGERRYGYTF. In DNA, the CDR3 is TGCGCCAGCAGCTTTCGCGGGGAACGTCGCTATGGCTACACCTTC.

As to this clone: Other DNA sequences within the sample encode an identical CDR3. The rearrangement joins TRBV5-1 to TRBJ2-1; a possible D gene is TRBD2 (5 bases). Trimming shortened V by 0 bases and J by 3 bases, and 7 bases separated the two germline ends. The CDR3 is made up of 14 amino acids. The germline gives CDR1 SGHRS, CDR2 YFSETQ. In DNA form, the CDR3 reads TGCGCCAGCAGCTTGGGTAGCGACTACAATGAGCAGTTCTTC. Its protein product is CASSLGSDYNEQFF.

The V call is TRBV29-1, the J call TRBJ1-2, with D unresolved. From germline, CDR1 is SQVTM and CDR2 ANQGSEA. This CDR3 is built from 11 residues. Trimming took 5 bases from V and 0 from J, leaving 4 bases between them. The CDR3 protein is CSVSPNYGYTF. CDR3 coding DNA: TGCAGCGTTTCTCCTAACTATGGCTACACCTTC.

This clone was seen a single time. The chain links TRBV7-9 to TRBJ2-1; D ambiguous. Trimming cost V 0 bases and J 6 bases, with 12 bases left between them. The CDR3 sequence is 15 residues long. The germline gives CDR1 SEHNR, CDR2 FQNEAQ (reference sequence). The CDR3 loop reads CASSLARLLTNEQFF. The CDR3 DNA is TGTGCCAGCAGCTTAGCGAGACTCCTCACCAATGAGCAGTTCTTC.

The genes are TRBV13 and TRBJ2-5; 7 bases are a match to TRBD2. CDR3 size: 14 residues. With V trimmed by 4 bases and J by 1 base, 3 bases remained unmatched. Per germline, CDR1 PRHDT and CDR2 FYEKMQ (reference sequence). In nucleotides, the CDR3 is TGTGCCAGCAGCTCAGCGGGGCCCCAAGAGACCCAGTACTTC. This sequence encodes CASSSAGPQETQYF. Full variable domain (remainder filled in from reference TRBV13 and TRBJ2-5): AAGVIQSPRHLIKEKRETATLKCYPIPRHDTVYWYQQGPGQDPQFLISFYEKMQSDKGSIPDRFSAQQFSDYHSELNMSSLELGDSALYFCASSSAGPQETQYFGPGTRLLVL.

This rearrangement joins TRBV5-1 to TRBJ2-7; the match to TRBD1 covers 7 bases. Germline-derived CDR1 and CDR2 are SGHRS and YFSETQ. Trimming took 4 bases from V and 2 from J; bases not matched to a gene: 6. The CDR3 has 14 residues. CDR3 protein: CASSLQGYTYEQYF. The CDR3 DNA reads TGCGCCAGCAGCCTACAGGGGTATACCTACGAGCAGTACTTC.

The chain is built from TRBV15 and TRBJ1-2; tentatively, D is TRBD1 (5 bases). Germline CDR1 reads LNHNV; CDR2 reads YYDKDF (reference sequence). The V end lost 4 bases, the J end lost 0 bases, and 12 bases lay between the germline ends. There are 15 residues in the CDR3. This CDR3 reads CATSTRQPANYGYTF. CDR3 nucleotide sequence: TGTGCCACCAGCACCCGACAGCCAGCTAACTATGGCTACACCTTC.

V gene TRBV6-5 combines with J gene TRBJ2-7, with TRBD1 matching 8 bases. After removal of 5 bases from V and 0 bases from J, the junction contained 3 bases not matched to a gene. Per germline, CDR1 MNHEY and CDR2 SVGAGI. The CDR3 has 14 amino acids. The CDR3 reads CASSPGTGSYEQYF. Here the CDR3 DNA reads TGTGCCAGCAGTCCCGGGACAGGCTCCTACGAGCAGTACTTC.